Below are 9 T cell receptor beta chains sequenced from a single sample in a study of OX40 agonist ivuxolimab in advanced cancers. Library generation was performed with the immunoSEQ multiplex PCR assay. Imported from immuneACCESS, the table was reduced by TCRdb to in-frame sequences with V and J called. These copies leave out some clones; in studies compared against another copy, an unresolved V gene accounts for under half, and the cause of the remainder is not known. Recorded for this sample are some 95,000 clones; 92% of them occurred a single time. The top ten clonotypes cover around 0.51% of the sample. The source was CD4+ or CD8+ T cells sorted from blood, collected in a trial of the OX40 agonist ivuxolimab. All receptors come from an adult with an advanced solid tumor such as melanoma, head and neck, liver or kidney cancer.

A single count supports this clone. The chain joins TRBV7-9 to TRBJ1-1; 9 nucleotides line up with TRBD1. V was clipped by 5 bases and J by 6 bases; unmatched bases: 10. The germline gives CDR1 SEHNR, CDR2 FQNEAQ (reference sequence). The CDR3 contains 15 residues. CDR3 bases: TGTGCCAGCAGCGTCTACAGGGGGCAAAACGCTGAAGCTTTCTTT. Translated: CASSVYRGQNAEAFF.

V and J are TRBV7-3 and TRBJ1-1; no firm D call. The germline V gene encodes CDR1 SGHTA and CDR2 FQGTGA. The CDR3 is 14 residues long. Deletions cut 4 bases from V and 0 bases from J, with 9 bases between. The CDR3 DNA reads as TGTGCCAGCAGCTCCGGGCCATTGAACACTGAAGCTTTCTTT. Protein product: CASSSGPLNTEAFF.

The V gene is TRBV7-6, the J gene TRBJ2-4; D is undetermined. Germline V gene data show CDR1 as SGHVS and CDR2 as FNYEAQ. Trimming removed 5 bases from V and 2 bases from J, with 16 bases in between. CDR3 size: 16 residues. The CDR3 DNA sequence: TGTGCCAGCAGCGATCGAACCGGCAAATCCAAAAACATTCAGTACTTC. Protein sequence: CASSDRTGKSKNIQYF.

The chain combines TRBV5-8 with TRBJ2-7, with 11 bases that match TRBD2. Trimming removed 3 bases from V and 7 bases from J; junction bases left unmatched: 9. The CDR3 consists of 15 residues. Germline V CDR1 and CDR2: SGHTS, YDEGEE. The CDR3 DNA sequence: TGTGCCAGCAGCTCATTGACTAGCGGGAAGAATGAGCAGTACTTC. This sequence encodes CASSSLTSGKNEQYF. Combining the CDR3 with reference TRBV5-8 and TRBJ2-7 gives the whole variable domain EAGVTQSPTHLIKTRGQQATLRCSPISGHTSVYWYQQALGLGLQFLLWYDEGEERNRGNFPPRFSGRQFPNYSSELNVNALELEDSALYLCASSSLTSGKNEQYFGPGTRLTVT.

V usage is TRBV5-4 and J usage is TRBJ2-5, with TRBD1 matching over 8 bases. The V segment lost 3 bases and the J segment 3 bases; nucleotides outside the gene matches: 4. The CDR3 sequence is 14 residues long. Germline V gene data show CDR1 as SGHNT and CDR2 as YYREEE (reference sequence). CDR3 DNA: TGTGCCAGCAGCTCGTCAGGGGGCGAAGAGACCCAGTACTTC. Translated: CASSSSGGEETQYF.

The chain links TRBV10-3 to TRBJ1-2, with 7 bases lining up with TRBD1. The CDR3 sequence is 16 residues long. Trimming at V came to 6 bases and at J to 8 bases, leaving 18 bases not matched to a gene. CDR1 and CDR2 from the germline V gene are ENHRY and SYGVKD. Here the CDR3 DNA reads TGTGCCATCAGATCCGTGAGTCGAGACAGGGAGTCGGGCTACACCTTC. Translation: CAIRSVSRDRESGYTF.

The chain combines TRBV12-5 with TRBJ2-1; 10 bases agree with TRBD2. Germline CDR1 and CDR2: LGHNT and FRNRAP. The V segment lost 9 bases and the J segment 7 bases; nucleotides outside the gene matches: 3. This CDR3 has 12 amino acids. The chain's CDR3 is CASLAGVNEQFF. As DNA, the CDR3 is TGTGCTAGCCTAGCGGGAGTAAATGAGCAGTTCTTC.

The chain joins TRBV6-1 to TRBJ2-1; 9 bases fit TRBD2. Trimming at V came to 2 bases and at J to 7 bases, leaving 6 bases not matched to a gene. The CDR3 extends over 15 amino acids. Germline V CDR1 and CDR2: MNHNS, SASEGT. This chain's CDR3 is CASSERSSGINEQFF. The DNA of the CDR3 is TGTGCCAGCAGTGAAAGGTCTAGCGGGATTAATGAGCAGTTCTTC.

This chain uses TRBV5-4 with TRBJ2-5; 15 bases map to TRBD2. The germline V gene has CDR1 SGHNT and CDR2 YYREEE (reference sequence). This CDR3 is built from 17 residues. V lost 4 bases to trimming and J lost 4 bases; unmatched junction nucleotides: 8. CDR3 amino acids: CASSHGGLAGGTETQYF. The DNA of the CDR3 is TGTGCCAGCAGCCATGGGGGACTAGCGGGAGGTACAGAGACCCAGTACTTC.